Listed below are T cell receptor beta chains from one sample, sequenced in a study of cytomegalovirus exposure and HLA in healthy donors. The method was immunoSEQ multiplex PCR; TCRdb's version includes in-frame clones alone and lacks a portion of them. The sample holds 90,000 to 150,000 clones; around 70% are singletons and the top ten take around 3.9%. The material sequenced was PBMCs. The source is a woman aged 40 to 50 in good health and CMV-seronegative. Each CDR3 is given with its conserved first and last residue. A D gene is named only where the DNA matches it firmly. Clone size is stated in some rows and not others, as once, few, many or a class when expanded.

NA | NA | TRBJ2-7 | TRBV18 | TGTGCTAGCTCACCCGGGAGAGAAGAGCAGTACTTC | CASSPGREEQYF
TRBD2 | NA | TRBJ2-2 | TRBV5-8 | TGTGCCAGCAGCATGGGGACTAGCGGGGGGGCCTACACCGGGGAGCTGTTTTTT | CASSMGTSGGAYTGELFF
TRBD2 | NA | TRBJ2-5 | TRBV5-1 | TGCGCCAGCAGCGGAAGGGAGGGTATACAAGAGACCCAGTACTTC | CASSGREGIQETQYF
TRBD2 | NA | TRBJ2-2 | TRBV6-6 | TGTGCCAGCAGTCCCGGGACTAGCAACACCGGGGAGCTGTTTTTT | CASSPGTSNTGELFF
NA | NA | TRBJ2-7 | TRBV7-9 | TGTGCCAGCAGCCCGCTCGGAGGAGCTGCCTACGAGCAGTACTTC | CASSPLGGAAYEQYF
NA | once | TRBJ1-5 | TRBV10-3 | TGTGCCATCAGTGAGTCAGTAGGGGGTATCGATCAGCCCCAGCATTTT | CAISESVGGIDQPQHF
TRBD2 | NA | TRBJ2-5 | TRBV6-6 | TGTGCCACCCAGCGGGGGGCCCAAGAGACCCAGTACTTC | CATQRGAQETQYF
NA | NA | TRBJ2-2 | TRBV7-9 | TGTGCCAGCAGCCACGACAGGGACTCCGGGGAGCTGTTTTTT | CASSHDRDSGELFF
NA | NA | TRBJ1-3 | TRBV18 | TGTGCCAGCTCACCACCGGGCGGGGGGCTACTCTCTGGAAACACCATATATTTT | CASSPPGGGLLSGNTIYF
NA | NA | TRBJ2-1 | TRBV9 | TGTGCCAGCAGCCCTCAACCCGGGACAACCCTCAATGAGCAGTTCTTC | CASSPQPGTTLNEQFF
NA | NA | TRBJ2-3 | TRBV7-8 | TGTGCCAGCAGCCTAGGGGCCGCGGGGCAGTATTTT | CASSLGAAGQYF
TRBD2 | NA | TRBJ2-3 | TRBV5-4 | TGTGCCAGCAGCACCCCGACTAGCGGGGGAATAAGGACAGATACGCAGTATTTT | CASSTPTSGGIRTDTQYF
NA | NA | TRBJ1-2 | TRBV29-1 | TGCAGCGCCCGAGGCCCCGATGGCTACACCTTC | CSARGPDGYTF
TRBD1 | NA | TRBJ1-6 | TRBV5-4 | TGTGCCAGCAGCTTGGGGGGTCGACAGGGTTCACCCCTCCACTTT | CASSLGGRQGSPLHF
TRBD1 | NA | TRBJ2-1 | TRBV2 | TGTGCCAGCAGTCCGGGACAGACGATGCGGATTGAGCAGTTCTTC | CASSPGQTMRIEQFF
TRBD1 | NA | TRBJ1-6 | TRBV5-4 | TGTGCCAGCAGCTTAGACAGGGCGAATTCACCCCTCCACTTT | CASSLDRANSPLHF
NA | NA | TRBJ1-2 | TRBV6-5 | TGTGCCAGCAGTCCGCCGCCCGGGTCGGACTATGGCTACACCTTC | CASSPPPGSDYGYTF
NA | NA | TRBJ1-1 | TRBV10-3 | TGTGCCACCCGTGAGTTAGTGAACACTGAAGCTTTCTTT | CATRELVNTEAFF
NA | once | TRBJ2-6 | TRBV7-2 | TGTGCCAGCAGACGATGGGGGGGGGCCTCTGGGGCCAACGTCCTGACTTTC | CASRRWGGASGANVLTF
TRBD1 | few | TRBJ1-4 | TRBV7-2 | TGTGCCAGCAGCCTAGACAGGGGAGGTGAAAAACTGTTTTTT | CASSLDRGGEKLFF
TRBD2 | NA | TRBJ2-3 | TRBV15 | TGTGCCACCAGCAGAGTTTGGGTGAGGGGCGGGAGGGCTGCTGATACGCAGTATTTT | CATSRVWVRGGRAADTQYF
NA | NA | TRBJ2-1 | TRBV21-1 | TGTGCCAGCAGCAAAGGAGCGAGCGGGCGGAAGGACAATGAGCAGTTCTTC | CASSKGASGRKDNEQFF
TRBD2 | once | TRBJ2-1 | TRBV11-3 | TGTGCCAGCAGCTTAGATGGGCTAGCGGGTGGTGAGCAGTTCTTC | CASSLDGLAGGEQFF
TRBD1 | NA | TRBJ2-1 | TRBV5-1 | TGCGCCAGCAGCTTGGGGACGCAGGGGGCCAATGAGCAGTTCTTC | CASSLGTQGANEQFF
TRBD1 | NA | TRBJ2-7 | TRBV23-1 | TGCGCCAGCAGTCGCCGGGACAGTCCGTACGAGCAGTACTTC | CASSRRDSPYEQYF